Following are 23 T cell receptor beta chains from one sample sequenced in a study of CD8+ T cells in alopecia areata. Extracted RNA was reverse transcribed into cDNA, the sequencing template. Sequencing used immunoSEQ multiplex PCR; TCRdb keeps in-frame clones, though not all of them. The sample consists of approximately 220,000 clones, less than 45% of them appearing once. Documented treatment: oral pan-JAK inhibitor, 5-10 mg twice daily. The source was CD4+ T cells sorted from blood, collected at approximately week 30, from a patient treated with tofacitinib. These receptors all stem from a human donor with alopecia areata.

The genes are TRBV9 and TRBJ1-2; 10 nucleotides agree with TRBD1. This CDR3 comprises 13 residues. Looked up from germline, CDR1 is SGDLS and CDR2 is YYNGEE. With 2 bases clipped from V and 8 bases from J, the junction kept 3 bases outside the gene matches. The CDR3 sequence is CASSVSTGGGYTF. CDR3 DNA: TGTGCCAGCAGCGTGTCGACAGGGGGCGGCTACACCTTC.

The J gene is TRBJ2-7, the V gene TRBV7-2, with TRBD1 identical over 9 bases. The CDR3 consists of 15 residues. In germline, CDR1 is SGHTA, CDR2 FQGNSA. Trimming cost V 4 bases and J 4 bases; bases outside gene matches: 8. The CDR3 here is CASSSGGQGVYEQYF. CDR3 bases: TGTGCCAGCAGCTCGGGGGGACAGGGTGTTTACGAGCAGTACTTC.

The rearrangement uses TRBV9 and TRBJ1-1; D remains unclear. CDR3 length equals 13 residues. From germline, CDR1 is SGDLS and CDR2 YYNGEE. Trimming shortened V by 0 bases and J by 11 bases, and 14 bases separated the two germline ends. Here the CDR3 DNA reads TGTGCCAGCAGCGTAGTAGGGAACAGCCAGGCTTTCTTT. This sequence encodes CASSVVGNSQAFF.

This rearrangement joins TRBV5-1 to TRBJ2-7, with D perhaps TRBD1 (7 bases). CDR1 SGHRS and CDR2 YFSETQ come from the germline V gene. V was clipped by 4 bases and J by 3 bases, with 14 bases between them. The CDR3 consists of 14 residues. CDR3 residues: CASSPQGGYYEQYF. The CDR3, as DNA: TGCGCCAGCAGCCCGCAGGGGGGTTACTACGAGCAGTACTTC.

The chain carries TRBV7-2 and TRBJ2-5; D ambiguous. The CDR3 contains 13 residues. The V end was cut by 3 bases, the J end by 0 bases, with 5 bases between. The germline V gene has CDR1 SGHTA and CDR2 FQGNSA. CDR3 in amino acids: CASSFRNQETQYF. The CDR3 DNA follows: TGTGCCAGCAGCTTTAGGAACCAAGAGACCCAGTACTTC.

V is TRBV11-3 and J is TRBJ2-2; D gene uncertain. V was pared by 1 base and J by 6 bases, with 3 bases between. The CDR3 is made up of 12 amino acids. The germline CDR1 and CDR2 sequences are SGHNT and YENEEA. In DNA form, the CDR3 reads TGTGCCAGCAGCTTAGCGTCCGGGGAGCTGTTTTTT. This codes for CASSLASGELFF.

The J gene is TRBJ1-3, the V gene TRBV30, with D tentatively TRBD1 (5 bases). Trimming left V 3 bases short and J 5 bases short, with 11 bases between. The CDR3 consists of 13 residues. The germline CDR1 and CDR2 sequences are GTSNPN and SVGIG (reference sequence). The CDR3 reads CAWRGQTRNTIYF. CDR3 DNA: TGTGCCTGGAGAGGACAAACCCGAAACACCATATATTTT.

V gene TRBV7-9 combines with J gene TRBJ2-5; D might be TRBD2 (7 bases). This CDR3 spans 14 amino acids. The germline gives CDR1 SEHNR, CDR2 FQNEAQ (reference sequence). The V end was cut by 5 bases, the J end by 6 bases, with 16 bases between. CDR3 in amino acids: CASSPQGGGKTQYF. The CDR3 coding sequence is TGTGCCAGCAGCCCCCAGGGAGGGGGGAAGACCCAGTACTTC.

V is TRBV11-2 and J is TRBJ2-3; the D gene is possibly TRBD2 (6 bases). The germline V gene has CDR1 SGHAT and CDR2 FQNNGV. V dropped 5 bases and J dropped 11 bases, with 14 bases sitting between them. The CDR3 is 12 residues long. CDR3 sequence (DNA): TGTGCCAGCAGCGACGCAGCGGGTATGCAGTATTTT. Translated: CASSDAAGMQYF.

This clone was seen at least ten times. The V call is TRBV28, the J call TRBJ2-7, with a weak D call TRBD2 (6 bases). Germline CDR1 MDHEN, CDR2 SYDVKM. The CDR3 contains 14 residues. V was trimmed by 3 bases and J by 1 base, leaving 10 bases between them. CDR3 DNA sequence: TGTGCCAGCAGTTTGTTTGGGGGGTCCTACGAGCAGTACTTC. It translates to CASSLFGGSYEQYF. The whole variable domain, remainder taken from reference TRBV28 and TRBJ2-7, is DVKVTQSSRYLVKRTGEKVFLECVQDMDHENMFWYRQDPGLGLRLIYFSYDVKMKEKGDIPEGYSVSREKKERFSLILESASTNQTSMYLCASSLFGGSYEQYFGPGTRLTVT.

This clone was detected only once. This chain links TRBV6-5 with TRBJ2-7; 10 bases are shared with TRBD2. Germline V gene sequence: CDR1 MNHEY, CDR2 SVGAGI. The CDR3 loop spans 13 amino acids. V was clipped by 8 bases and J by 3 bases; unmatched bases: 4. CDR3 loop: CASGPSGSYEQYF. CDR3 nucleotides: TGTGCCAGCGGTCCTAGCGGGAGCTACGAGCAGTACTTC.

J is TRBJ1-2 and V is TRBV9, with D possibly TRBD1 on 6 matching bases. Germline CDR1 is SGDLS and CDR2 is YYNGEE. The CDR3 is 14 amino acids. Trimming removed 6 bases at V and 6 bases at J, with 18 bases between. Written as DNA, the CDR3 is TGTGCCAGCACCAAAGGGGGGCTCTCTAATGGCTACACCTTC. It encodes CASTKGGLSNGYTF.

This clone was found a few times. Other DNA sequences in this sample translate to the same CDR3. The DNA for the CDR3 is TGCAGCGTTGTATGGGGGAACACTGAAGCTTTCTTT. This translates into CSVVWGNTEAFF. This sequence joins TRBV29-1 and TRBJ1-1; D uncertain. This CDR3 comprises 12 residues. CDR1 is SQVTM, CDR2 ANQGSEA, per germline. Trimming removed 4 bases from V and 1 base from J, with 7 bases in between.

This clone was detected ten times or more. The V call is TRBV5-6, the J call TRBJ1-2; D remains unclear. The CDR3 has 15 amino acids. Trimming stripped 0 bases from V and 4 bases from J, with 13 bases between. CDR1 is SGHDT and CDR2 is YYEEEE in the germline V gene. The CDR3 DNA follows: TGTGCCAGCAGCTTGGAGGTCCTCGGAGGCTATGGCTACACCTTC. Protein sequence: CASSLEVLGGYGYTF.

This clone has only a few counts. This sequence joins TRBV29-1 and TRBJ2-1; D uncertain. Trimming took off 2 bases at V and 4 bases at J, with 6 bases between the two ends. The CDR3 loop spans 12 amino acids. The V gene's germline CDR1 is SQVTM and CDR2 ANQGSEA. The CDR3 DNA follows: TGCAGCGTTGAAAAGGTTTACAATGAGCAGTTCTTC. Its protein is CSVEKVYNEQFF.

This chain joins TRBV7-8 and TRBJ2-3; D not resolved. The CDR3 is made up of 12 amino acids. The germline V gene encodes CDR1 SGHVS and CDR2 FQNEAQ. Trimming pared 5 bases from V and 2 bases from J, leaving 5 bases between. CDR3 in DNA: TGTGCCAGCAGCGCAACCACAGATACGCAGTATTTT. Translation: CASSATTDTQYF.

This clone has more than one count but fewer than ten. The chain combines TRBV29-1 with TRBJ2-7, with D perhaps TRBD1 (6 bases). Germline CDR1 SQVTM, CDR2 ANQGSEA. Between the trimmed V and J ends, which lost 6 bases and 0 bases, there was a span of 12 bases. This CDR3 is 13 amino acids long. The CDR3 DNA sequence: TGCAGCGTCCAGCAGGGGAACTCCTACGAGCAGTACTTC. Protein: CSVQQGNSYEQYF.

The chain links TRBV6-6 to TRBJ1-5; D is ambiguous. CDR3 size: 14 residues. Trimming left V 3 bases short and J 0 bases short, with 6 bases between. Germline CDR1 is MNHNY and CDR2 is SVGAGI (reference sequence). CDR3 DNA sequence: TGTGCCAGCAGTTATCAGGCTAGCAATCAGCCCCAGCATTTT. Protein: CASSYQASNQPQHF.

There are a few counts of this clone. V usage is TRBV29-1 and J usage is TRBJ1-1, with a weak D call TRBD1 (6 bases). This CDR3 has 12 amino acids. V lost 6 bases and J 3 bases, leaving 11 bases between the germline ends. Germline CDR1 and CDR2: SQVTM and ANQGSEA. CDR3 nucleotides: TGCAGCGTCCAGGGGTTGTACACTGAAGCTTTCTTT. Protein sequence: CSVQGLYTEAFF.

The chain carries TRBV6-5 and TRBJ2-1; no reliable D call. CDR1 is MNHEY and CDR2 is SVGAGI in the germline V gene. This CDR3 comprises 13 residues. V shed 4 bases and J shed 10 bases, with 14 bases lying between them. The CDR3 nucleotides read TGTGCCAGCAGTTCCACGTACCCCGGAGAGCAGTTCTTC. It translates to CASSSTYPGEQFF.

The chain couples TRBV7-8 to TRBJ2-5; D perhaps matches TRBD1 (6 bases). This CDR3 spans 17 amino acids. Trimming cost V 0 bases and J 0 bases, with 14 bases left between them. The germline V gene encodes CDR1 SGHVS and CDR2 FQNEAQ. The CDR3 DNA is TGTGCCAGCAGCTTAGCGGGACACCTCACCAACCAAGAGACCCAGTACTTC. Amino acid sequence: CASSLAGHLTNQETQYF.

The chain employs TRBV10-3 and TRBJ1-2, with D possibly TRBD1 on 5 matching bases. The CDR3 runs 14 residues. The germline V gene has CDR1 ENHRY and CDR2 SYGVKD. Deletions cut 7 bases from V and 5 bases from J, with 17 bases between. This CDR3 reads CAITGGGSGYGYTF. CDR3 coding DNA: TGTGCCATCACTGGTGGGGGATCGGGGTATGGCTACACCTTC.

Only a few counts were recorded for this clone. The chain has TRBV7-9 and TRBJ2-2; no reliable D call. Germline V gives CDR1 SEHNR, CDR2 FQNEAQ (reference sequence). V dropped 1 base and J dropped 0 bases, with 12 bases sitting between them. The CDR3 covers 17 residues. The DNA for the CDR3 is TGTGCCAGCAGCTTAGTTTTCAGCAGTCCGAACACCGGGGAGCTGTTTTTT. Its protein product is CASSLVFSSPNTGELFF. The full variable domain, its missing parts supplied by reference TRBV7-9 and TRBJ2-2, is DTGVSQNPRHKITKRGQNVTFRCDPISEHNRLYWYRQTLGQGPEFLTYFQNEAQLEKSRLLSDRFSAERPKGSFSTLEIQRTEQGDSAMYLCASSLVFSSPNTGELFFGEGSRLTVL.